The entry below describes one T cell receptor beta chain. Its cognate antigen is unknown. This sample was included in a study of cytomegalovirus exposure and HLA in healthy donors. Study-wide findings and caveats: Differences between HLA loci emerged in a later analysis of TCR association rates, with DRB1 most and HLA-C fewest. In an earlier analysis, productive rearrangement rates for most beta V segments clustered near 87% or 30%. One variant, a missense change in DCLRE1C, was linked in a later analysis to TCR beta V- and J-gene trimming. Common viral pathogens seemed, in a later analysis, to connect with several of the most significant clusters.

V gave up 2 bases and J gave up 3 bases, with 17 bases separating them. Germline V gives CDR1 LGHNT, CDR2 FRNRAP. The CDR3 length is 16 residues. The PCR contained 60 Vbeta and 13 Jbeta primers. The repertoire was sequenced with immunoSEQ multiplex PCR; TCRdb's copy has only in-frame clones and lacks some. The sample's table shows 70,000 to 100,000 clones. The rearrangement links TRBV12-5 to TRBJ2-7; D remains unclear. This clonotype was obtained from a girl aged 10-17 years in good health and CMV-seropositive. Material for sequencing was PBMCs. CDR3 protein: CASGLPWALRIYEQYF. The CDR3 nucleotides are TGTGCTAGTGGTTTGCCTTGGGCACTCCGAATCTACGAGCAGTACTTC.